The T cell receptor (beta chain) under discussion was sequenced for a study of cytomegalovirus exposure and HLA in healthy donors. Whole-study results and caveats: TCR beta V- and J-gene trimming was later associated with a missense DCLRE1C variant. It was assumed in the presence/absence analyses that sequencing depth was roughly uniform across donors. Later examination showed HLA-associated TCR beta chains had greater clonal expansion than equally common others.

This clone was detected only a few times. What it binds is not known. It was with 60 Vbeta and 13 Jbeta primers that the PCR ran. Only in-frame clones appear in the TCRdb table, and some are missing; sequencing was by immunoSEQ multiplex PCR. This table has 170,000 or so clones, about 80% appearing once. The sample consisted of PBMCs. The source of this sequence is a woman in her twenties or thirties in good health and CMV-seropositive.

The CDR3: CASRWDRATEAFF. Written as DNA, the CDR3 is TGTGCCAGCAGATGGGACAGGGCCACTGAAGCTTTCTTT. The chain is built from TRBV6-1 and TRBJ1-1; 9 nucleotides agree with TRBD1. The CDR3 covers 13 residues. Trimming at V came to 6 bases and at J to 4 bases, leaving 3 bases not matched to a gene. Germline-derived CDR1 and CDR2 are MNHNS and SASEGT.